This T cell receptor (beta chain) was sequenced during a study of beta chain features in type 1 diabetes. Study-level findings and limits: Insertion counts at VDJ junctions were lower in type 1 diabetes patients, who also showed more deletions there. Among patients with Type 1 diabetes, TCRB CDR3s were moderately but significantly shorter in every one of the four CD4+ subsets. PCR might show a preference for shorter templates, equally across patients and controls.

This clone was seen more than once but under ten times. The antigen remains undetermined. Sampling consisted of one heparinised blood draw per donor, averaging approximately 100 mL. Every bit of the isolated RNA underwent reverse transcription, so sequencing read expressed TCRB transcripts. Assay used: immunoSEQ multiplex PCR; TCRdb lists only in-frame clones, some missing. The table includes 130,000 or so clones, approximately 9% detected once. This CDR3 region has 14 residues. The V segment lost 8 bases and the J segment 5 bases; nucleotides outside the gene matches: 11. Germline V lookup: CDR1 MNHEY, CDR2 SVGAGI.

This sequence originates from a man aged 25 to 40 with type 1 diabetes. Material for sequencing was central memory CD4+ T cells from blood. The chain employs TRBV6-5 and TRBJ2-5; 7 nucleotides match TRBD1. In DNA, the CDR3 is TGTGCCAGCGGGCGCACAGGGGCCCGCGAGACCCAGTACTTC. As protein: CASGRTGARETQYF.